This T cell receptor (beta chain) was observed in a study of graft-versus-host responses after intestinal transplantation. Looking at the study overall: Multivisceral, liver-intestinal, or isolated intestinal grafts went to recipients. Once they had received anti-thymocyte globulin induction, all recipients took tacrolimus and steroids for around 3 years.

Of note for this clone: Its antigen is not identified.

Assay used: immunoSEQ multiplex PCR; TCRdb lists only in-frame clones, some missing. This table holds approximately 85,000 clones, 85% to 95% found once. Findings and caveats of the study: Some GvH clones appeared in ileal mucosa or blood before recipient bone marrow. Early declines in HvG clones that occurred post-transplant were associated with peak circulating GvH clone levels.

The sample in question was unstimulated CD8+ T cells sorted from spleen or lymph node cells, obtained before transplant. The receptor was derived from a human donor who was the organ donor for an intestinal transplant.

Here the CDR3 DNA reads TGTGCCAGCAGCTCCCATGGCAACTCCTACAATGAGCAGTTCTTC. This sequence encodes CASSSHGNSYNEQFF. V is TRBV11-2 and J is TRBJ2-1; D gene unclear. Deletions cut 4 bases from V and 0 bases from J, with 10 bases between. CDR1 is SGHAT and CDR2 is FQNNGV in the germline V gene. This CDR3 has 15 residues.